Shown below are 21 T cell receptor beta chains from a single sample sequenced in a study of early T cells in non-severe SARS-CoV-2 infection. Each CDR3 protein is one row after TCRdb ran MiXCR on the 5' RACE reads. The sample comprises approximately 85,000 distinct CDR3 sequences, more than 9% of which are singletons, and about 7% rests with the top ten. The specimen sequenced was whole blood. These receptors originate from an adult who was a healthcare worker with PCR-confirmed SARS-CoV-2 infection or an uninfected control (not recorded which).

This clonotype turned up a few times. V is TRBV6-2 or TRBV6-3 and J is TRBJ2-5, with a possible D match to TRBD2 (5 bases). CDR1 MNHEY and CDR2 SVGEGT come from the germline V gene. V was cut by 8 bases and J by 5 bases, with 9 bases left in between. The CDR3 sequence is 11 residues long. The CDR3 DNA reads TGTGCCAGCGCTACGGGGGAGACCCAGTACTTC. It encodes CASATGETQYF.

This clonotype was seen repeatedly, ten times or more. The chain combines TRBV5-4 with TRBJ2-5; D is unresolved. Germline V gene data show CDR1 as SGHNT and CDR2 as YYREEE (reference sequence). This CDR3 comprises 13 residues. V was clipped by 4 bases and J by 7 bases, with 14 bases between them. The CDR3 region is CASSPTEAGTQYF. In nucleotides, the CDR3 is TGTGCCAGCAGCCCAACCGAGGCAGGGACCCAGTACTTC.

This clonotype has at least ten counts. The rearrangement links TRBV19 to TRBJ1-3; no clear D gene. The CDR3 spans 14 residues. V was cut by 8 bases and J by 0 bases, with 11 bases left in between. Germline CDR1 LNHDA, CDR2 SQIVND (reference sequence). This CDR3 is CASGETVSGNTIYF. The CDR3 DNA follows: TGTGCCAGTGGGGAAACGGTCTCTGGAAACACCATATATTTT.

There are a few counts of this clonotype. The chain is built from TRBV7-9 and TRBJ2-3, with TRBD2 matching over 11 bases. The CDR3 contains 17 residues. From germline, CDR1 is SEHNR and CDR2 FQNEAQ (reference sequence). Unmatched junction bases numbered 10, after V lost 4 bases and J lost 4 bases. The CDR3 bases are TGTGCCAGCAGCTCCCGGCTAGCGGGAGGAGTCCCAGATACGCAGTATTTT. It codes for CASSSRLAGGVPDTQYF.

This clonotype was seen more than once but under ten times. V is TRBV29-1 and J is TRBJ1-2; possibly TRBD1 for D (5 bases). V dropped 6 bases and J dropped 4 bases, with 12 bases sitting between them. There are 12 residues in the CDR3. Germline V CDR1 and CDR2: SQVTM, ANQGSEA. The CDR3 region has the DNA TGCAGCGTCGAGGGACCCGCCTATGGCTACACCTTC. It codes for CSVEGPAYGYTF.

The chain joins TRBV7-2 to TRBJ2-7; no reliable D call. Germline lookup yields CDR1 SGHTA and CDR2 FQGNSA. This CDR3 region has 15 residues. Trimming shortened V by 1 base and J by 2 bases, and 12 bases separated the two germline ends. The CDR3 protein is CASSLDSLSTYEQYF. The CDR3 bases are TGTGCCAGCAGCTTAGACAGCCTATCGACCTACGAGCAGTACTTC.

This chain links TRBV4-3 with TRBJ2-1; TRBD2 matches at 7 bases. Germline V gene data show CDR1 as LGHNA and CDR2 as YSLEER. This CDR3 spans 17 amino acids. V lost 0 bases, J lost 4 bases, and 9 bases stayed unmatched. CDR3 sequence: CASSQDAASGPYNEQFF. As DNA, the CDR3 is TGCGCCAGCAGCCAAGATGCGGCTAGCGGACCGTACAATGAGCAGTTCTTC.

This clonotype was counted only a few times. The chain has TRBV19 and TRBJ2-2; weak D call: TRBD2 (6 bases). Between the trimmed V and J ends, which lost 7 bases and 1 base, there was a span of 19 bases. The CDR3 loop spans 17 amino acids. The V gene's germline CDR1 is LNHDA and CDR2 SQIVND (reference sequence). The CDR3 region is CASISPGVQRNTGELFF. CDR3 DNA sequence: TGTGCCAGTATCTCCCCGGGGGTACAGCGGAACACCGGGGAGCTGTTTTTT.

V gene TRBV7-9 combines with J gene TRBJ1-1, with D possibly matching TRBD1 (5 bases). V shed 1 base and J shed 3 bases, with 9 bases lying between them. This CDR3 contains 14 residues. CDR1 SEHNR and CDR2 FQNEAQ come from the germline V gene (reference sequence). In DNA, the CDR3 is TGTGCCAGCAGCTTAGAGACAGTTTACACTGAAGCTTTCTTT. It yields the protein CASSLETVYTEAFF.

A few counts support this clonotype. The chain carries TRBV10-3 and TRBJ2-7; 8 bases are shared with TRBD1. Germline V CDR1 and CDR2: ENHRY, SYGVKD. This CDR3 has 14 residues. The ends lost 10 bases at V and 6 bases at J; junction bases unmatched: 14. The CDR3 bases are TGTGCCACCTCACCCGGGACAGGACCCCCCGAGCAGTACTTC. This gives the protein CATSPGTGPPEQYF.

This clonotype was seen ten or more times. This rearrangement joins TRBV11-1 to TRBJ1-1, with no clear D. V was pared by 2 bases and J by 0 bases, with 1 base between. Germline V gene data show CDR1 as SGHAT and CDR2 as FQDESV (reference sequence). The CDR3 extends over 12 amino acids. The CDR3 loop reads CASSLLNTEAFF. CDR3 nucleotides: TGTGCCAGCAGCTTACTGAACACTGAAGCTTTCTTT.

CDR3 nucleotide sequence: TGTGCCAGCAGCCCAGGGCGTATAATCTACAATGAGCAGTTCTTC. Protein sequence: CASSPGRIIYNEQFF. The chain combines TRBV7-3 with TRBJ2-1; D might be TRBD1 (5 bases). Germline CDR1 reads SGHTA; CDR2 reads FQGTGA. The CDR3 is 15 residues long. With 5 bases removed from V and 3 bases from J, the gap between germline ends came to 14 bases. Variable domain in full (rest from reference TRBV7-3 and TRBJ2-1): GAGVSQTPSNKVTEKGKYVELRCDPISGHTALYWYRQSLGQGPEFLIYFQGTGAADDSGLPNDRFFAVRPEGSVSTLKIQRTERGDSAVYLCASSPGRIIYNEQFFGPGTRLTVL.

V usage is TRBV9 and J usage is TRBJ1-5, with D uncertain. The CDR3 has 15 amino acids. The V end lost 0 bases, the J end lost 4 bases, and 11 bases lay between the germline ends. CDR1 and CDR2 from the germline V gene are SGDLS and YYNGEE. The CDR3 DNA follows: TGTGCCAGCAGCGTAGGCACAGACCCTAATCAGCCCCAGCATTTT. This codes for CASSVGTDPNQPQHF.

This clonotype has a handful of counts. The chain joins TRBV30 to TRBJ2-1; 8 bases align to TRBD2. Looked up from germline, CDR1 is GTSNPN and CDR2 is SVGIG (reference sequence). This CDR3 is built from 14 residues. V lost 2 bases, J lost 8 bases, and 8 bases stayed unmatched. The CDR3 nucleotides are TGTGCCTGGAGTCGGGGGGGGCTTGGAGATGAGCAGTTCTTC. Its translation is CAWSRGGLGDEQFF. Filled out from reference TRBV30 and TRBJ2-1, the complete variable domain reads SQTIHQWPATLVQPVGSPLSLECTVEGTSNPNLYWYRQAAGRGLQLLFYSVGIGQISSEVPQNLSASRPQDRQFILSSKKLLLSDSGFYLCAWSRGGLGDEQFFGPGTRLTVL.

This chain uses TRBV15 with TRBJ1-3; D not resolved. Germline-derived CDR1 and CDR2 are LNHNV and YYDKDF (reference sequence). V was cut by 0 bases and J by 3 bases, with 9 bases left in between. This CDR3 spans 15 amino acids. The CDR3 region has the DNA TGTGCCACCAGCAGAGATCAGGCCGTTGGAAACACCATATATTTT. Translating it yields CATSRDQAVGNTIYF.

This clonotype was picked up a small number of times. The chain combines TRBV7-9 with TRBJ1-2; a possible D gene is TRBD1 (5 bases). Trimming pared 6 bases from V and 3 bases from J, leaving 20 bases between. From germline, CDR1 is SEHNR and CDR2 FQNEAQ (reference sequence). The CDR3 is 16 amino acids. The CDR3 sequence is CASSHLTVARDYGYTF. The DNA for the CDR3 is TGTGCCAGCAGTCATCTGACAGTTGCTAGGGACTATGGCTACACCTTC. Supplemented by reference TRBV7-9 and TRBJ1-2, the full variable domain reads DTGVSQNPRHKITKRGQNVTFRCDPISEHNRLYWYRQTLGQGPEFLTYFQNEAQLEKSRLLSDRFSAERPKGSFSTLEIQRTEQGDSAMYLCASSHLTVARDYGYTFGSGTRLTVV.

This clonotype turned up a few times. The V gene is TRBV7-8, the J gene TRBJ2-1; 8 bases align to TRBD2. The CDR3 runs to 16 residues. V was pared by 4 bases and J by 5 bases, with 10 bases of the junction left unmatched. CDR1 and CDR2 (germline): SGHVS, FQNEAQ. CDR3 amino acids: CASSSYPRGLDNEQFF. The CDR3 region has the DNA TGTGCCAGCAGCTCTTACCCGAGGGGACTAGACAATGAGCAGTTCTTC.

In this sample, this clonotype turned up a few times. The V gene is TRBV12-3 or TRBV12-4, the J gene TRBJ1-5; D ambiguous. This CDR3 has 15 residues. V was trimmed by 7 bases and J by 5 bases, leaving 18 bases between them. CDR3 loop: CASIQSGRLDQPQHF. In nucleotides, the CDR3 is TGTGCCAGCATCCAATCCGGGCGACTGGATCAGCCCCAGCATTTT.

The chain carries TRBV11-1 and TRBJ2-4; D gene uncertain. Germline-derived CDR1 and CDR2 are SGHAT and FQDESV (reference sequence). V was shortened by 0 bases and J by 5 bases, with 11 bases between the two germline ends. The CDR3 spans 15 residues. CDR3 protein: CASSLALSPENIQYF. The CDR3 DNA reads as TGTGCCAGCAGCTTAGCGCTTAGCCCGGAAAACATTCAGTACTTC.

The chain has TRBV19 and TRBJ1-3, with D possibly being TRBD1 (6 bases). V lost 7 bases and J lost 7, with 17 bases in between. This CDR3 has 14 amino acids. Germline CDR1 is LNHDA and CDR2 is SQIVND (reference sequence). CDR3 residues: CASTLRAGENTIYF. In DNA, the CDR3 is TGTGCCAGTACCCTACGGGCAGGGGAGAACACCATATATTTT.

This clonotype was seen only a few times. V gene TRBV20-1 combines with J gene TRBJ1-1; TRBD1 is a possible D gene (6 bases). The V gene's germline CDR1 is DFQATT and CDR2 SNEGSKA (reference sequence). The germline V and J ends were trimmed by 5 bases and 3 bases, with 13 bases remaining between them. The CDR3 is made up of 13 amino acids. As DNA, the CDR3 is TGCAGTGCTCGGATGGACAGCTACACTGAAGCTTTCTTT. Its protein is CSARMDSYTEAFF.